Listed below are T cell receptor beta chains from one sample, sequenced in a study of blood T cell repertoires in COVID-19. Sequencing used immunoSEQ multiplex PCR; TCRdb keeps in-frame clones, though not all of them. This sample has 270,000 or so clones, with over 80% found just once. Sequenced sample: PBMCs or T cells enriched from blood (not recorded which). These receptors all stem from a woman aged 25 to 45 with acute COVID-19. The CDR3 runs from the conserved cysteine through the conserved F or W. D genes are given only for firm matches. Clone size appears in some rows only: once, few, many, or a class for an expanded clone.

v_gene	j_gene	d_gene	abundance	CDR3aa	CDR3nt
TRBV7-6	TRBJ2-3	NA	NA	CASSPSADTQYF	TGTGCCAGCAGCCCTAGCGCAGATACGCAGTATTTT
TRBV27	TRBJ2-1	NA	NA	CASSLSGSYNEQFF	TGTGCCAGCAGCCTCTCCGGCTCCTACAATGAGCAGTTCTTC
TRBV29-1	TRBJ1-1	NA	few	CSVGWQEGNTEAFF	TGCAGCGTTGGTTGGCAGGAGGGGAACACTGAAGCTTTCTTT
TRBV2	TRBJ2-2	TRBD1	NA	CASSGDRGSTGELFF	TGTGCCAGCAGCGGAGACAGGGGAAGCACCGGGGAGCTGTTTTTT
TRBV28	TRBJ2-3	TRBD2	once	CASSQIPGLALLETDTQYF	TGTGCCAGCAGCCAGATTCCGGGACTAGCGTTGTTGGAAACAGATACGCAGTATTTT
TRBV5-1	TRBJ1-4	TRBD1	NA	CASSPDRGDEKLFF	TGCGCCAGCAGCCCGGACAGGGGGGACGAAAAACTGTTTTTT
TRBV20-1	TRBJ1-1	TRBD1	NA	CSASRGTANTEAFF	TGCAGTGCTAGTAGGGGGACAGCCAATACTGAAGCTTTCTTT
TRBV15	TRBJ1-1	TRBD1	few	CATSRVEQGDTEAFF	TGTGCCACCAGCAGAGTGGAGCAGGGGGACACTGAAGCTTTCTTT
TRBV18	TRBJ1-1	NA	NA	CASSPFGGGLMNTEAFF	TGTGCCAGCTCACCGTTTGGGGGGGGCCTCATGAACACTGAAGCTTTCTTT
TRBV2	TRBJ1-2	TRBD1	NA	CASRGDRRNYGYTF	TGTGCCAGCAGGGGGGACAGAAGAAACTATGGCTACACCTTC
TRBV19	TRBJ2-3	TRBD2	NA	CASSTLAGDSPDTQYF	TGTGCCAGTAGTACATTAGCGGGAGATAGCCCAGATACGCAGTATTTT
TRBV12-3/TRBV12-4	TRBJ2-1	NA	NA	CASSVQGYEQFF	TGTGCCAGCAGTGTACAGGGCTATGAGCAGTTCTTC
TRBV6-1	TRBJ2-6	NA	NA	CASSDRGAVGANVLTF	TGTGCCAGCAGTGACCGGGGGGCAGTTGGGGCCAACGTCCTGACTTTC
TRBV24-1	TRBJ2-3	TRBD2	NA	CATSDPTSGVRDTQYF	TGTGCCACCAGTGATCCGACTAGCGGGGTCAGAGATACGCAGTATTTT
TRBV28	TRBJ1-5	TRBD1	NA	CASSFDRVSGQPQHF	TGTGCCAGCAGTTTCGACAGGGTAAGCGGCCAGCCCCAGCATTTT
TRBV7-9	TRBJ2-2	NA	few	CASSLREPTGELFF	TGTGCCAGCAGCTTACGGGAGCCGACCGGGGAGCTGTTTTTT
TRBV4-1	TRBJ1-3	NA	NA	CASSQVEGPRGNTIYF	TGCGCCAGCAGCCAAGTGGAGGGGCCGCGTGGAAACACCATATATTTT
TRBV4-1	TRBJ2-1	TRBD2	NA	CASSQDRTSGYNEQFF	TGCGCCAGCAGCCAAGATCGGACTAGCGGGTACAATGAGCAGTTCTTC
TRBV13	TRBJ1-1	NA	NA	CASSSSAQGYTEAFF	TGTGCCAGCAGCTCCTCCGCTCAGGGGTACACTGAAGCTTTCTTT
TRBV24-1	TRBJ2-1	NA	NA	CATGAGTPPRDEQFF	TGTGCCACGGGGGCCGGGACCCCTCCGCGGGATGAGCAGTTCTTC
TRBV28	TRBJ2-2	NA	NA	CASSPYRVNTGELFF	TGTGCCAGCAGTCCCTATCGGGTAAACACCGGGGAGCTGTTTTTT
TRBV11-2	TRBJ2-3	NA	NA	CASSYTGPADTQYF	TGTGCCAGCAGCTATACCGGTCCCGCAGATACGCAGTATTTT
TRBV12-3/TRBV12-4	TRBJ2-3	NA	once	CASSSSDRDTQYF	TGTGCCAGCAGTTCCTCGGACAGAGATACGCAGTATTTT
TRBV13	TRBJ2-3	NA	NA	CASSPRPREGHTQYF	TGTGCCAGCAGCCCCAGACCCAGGGAAGGGCATACGCAGTATTTT
TRBV28	TRBJ2-1	NA	NA	CASSLGRLQFF	TGTGCCAGCAGTTTGGGGCGACTCCAGTTCTTC
TRBV2	TRBJ2-1	NA	NA	CASRTDWTYNEQFF	TGTGCCAGCAGGACGGACTGGACCTACAATGAGCAGTTCTTC
TRBV19	TRBJ2-2	TRBD2	NA	CASSLAGEVAGELFF	TGTGCCAGTAGTTTAGCGGGAGAAGTCGCCGGGGAGCTGTTTTTT
TRBV12-3/TRBV12-4	TRBJ1-5	NA	many	CASRIPGGPQHF	TGTGCCAGCAGGATACCGGGTGGGCCCCAGCATTTT
TRBV19	TRBJ2-7	TRBD1	NA	CASSSGQKAYEQYF	TGTGCCAGTAGTTCGGGACAGAAGGCCTACGAGCAGTACTTC
TRBV5-6	TRBJ1-2	NA	NA	CASSPNQGRWDGYTF	TGTGCCAGCAGCCCAAACCAGGGTCGCTGGGATGGCTACACCTTC
TRBV19	TRBJ2-6	NA	NA	CASSITGIGAGANVLTF	TGTGCCAGTAGTATCACAGGGATAGGTGCTGGGGCCAACGTCCTGACTTTC
TRBV28	TRBJ2-1	TRBD1	NA	CASSTRQGDWDEQFF	TGTGCCAGCAGCACCCGACAGGGGGATTGGGATGAGCAGTTCTTC
TRBV28	TRBJ2-3	NA	NA	CASSLLALSTDTQYF	TGTGCCAGCAGTCTCCTAGCGTTGTCCACAGATACGCAGTATTTT
TRBV18	TRBJ2-5	NA	once	CASSPPQGRETQYF	TGTGCCAGCTCACCACCACAGGGTCGGGAGACCCAGTACTTC
TRBV27	TRBJ1-5	NA	NA	CASSLAPSNQPQHF	TGTGCCAGCAGTCTGGCCCCTAGCAATCAGCCCCAGCATTTT
TRBV5-1	TRBJ2-7	TRBD1	NA	CASSLAGTGSYEQYF	TGCGCCAGCAGCTTAGCCGGGACAGGGAGTTACGAGCAGTACTTC
TRBV29-1	TRBJ2-1	TRBD2	NA	CSVREASGPYNEQFF	TGCAGCGTTCGGGAGGCTAGCGGCCCCTACAATGAGCAGTTCTTC
TRBV5-1	TRBJ2-2	NA	NA	CASSLTGTPLGELFF	TGCGCCAGCAGCTTGACCGGGACTCCTCTCGGGGAGCTGTTTTTT
TRBV7-3	TRBJ2-3	TRBD1	NA	CASSSDREADTQYF	TGTGCCAGCAGCTCGGACAGGGAGGCAGATACGCAGTATTTT
TRBV4-1	TRBJ1-5	TRBD1	once	CASSQTGGPYSNQPQHF	TGCGCCAGCAGCCAAACAGGGGGACCTTATAGCAATCAGCCCCAGCATTTT
TRBV5-6	TRBJ1-1	TRBD1	NA	CASSVEFDRGPAAFF	TGTGCCAGCAGCGTAGAATTCGACAGGGGTCCGGCGGCTTTCTTT
TRBV4-3	TRBJ2-1	TRBD1	NA	CASSQDMGATGGWNEQFF	TGCGCCAGCAGCCAAGATATGGGTGCAACAGGGGGATGGAATGAGCAGTTCTTC
TRBV12-3/TRBV12-4	TRBJ2-7	NA	NA	CASSFAGTHEQYF	TGTGCCAGCAGTTTCGCAGGGACTCACGAGCAGTACTTC
TRBV4-1	TRBJ2-3	NA	NA	CASSQVRGAGTDTQYF	TGCGCCAGCAGCCAAGTCAGGGGGGCGGGCACAGATACGCAGTATTTT
TRBV27	TRBJ1-1	NA	NA	CASSLSEAENTEAFF	TGTGCCAGCAGTTTATCGGAGGCGGAGAACACTGAAGCTTTCTTT
TRBV11-2	TRBJ2-1	TRBD2	NA	CASSLEGTSASFSYNEQFF	TGTGCCAGCAGCTTGGAGGGGACTAGCGCTTCTTTCTCCTACAATGAGCAGTTCTTC
TRBV7-2	TRBJ1-2	NA	NA	CASSLGLAFTYGYTF	TGTGCCAGCAGCTTAGGTCTAGCGTTCACCTATGGCTACACCTTC